A single T cell receptor beta chain is shown here with its context. Its target is unknown. PCR used 60 Vbeta primers and 13 Jbeta primers. Assay used: immunoSEQ multiplex PCR; TCRdb lists only in-frame clones, some missing. The data show roughly 150,000 clones, approximately 82% seen once. These data come from a study of cytomegalovirus exposure and HLA in healthy donors. The study, taken as a whole, reports: Later analysis identified several of the most significant clusters that appeared linked to common viral pathogens.

CDR3 length: 13 amino acids. The germline gives CDR1 SNHLY, CDR2 FYNNEI. V lost 7 bases to trimming and J lost 5 bases; unmatched junction nucleotides: 6. Material for sequencing was PBMCs. The V and J genes are TRBV2 and TRBJ1-1, with TRBD1 matching 8 bases. The sequence was obtained from a woman aged 45-60 years in good health and CMV-seropositive. CDR3 sequence (DNA): TGTGCCAGCAACACAGGGGGTCTGACTGAAGCTTTCTTT. Amino acids: CASNTGGLTEAFF.